This TCR beta chain comes out of a study of T cell responses to AZD1222 COVID-19 vaccine. Background on the study: Timing groups of about 4 and about 12 weeks for second doses were pooled. The study's findings and limits: Nearly half of spike-specific TCRs reportedly target unmutated variant regions.

Germline V gene sequence: CDR1 LNHNV, CDR2 YYDKDF (reference sequence). This CDR3 comprises 14 residues. Deletions cut 1 base from V and 1 base from J, with 7 bases between. Produced via immunoSEQ multiplex PCR; TCRdb's table is partial and in-frame only. The data show around 96,000 clones, about 88% seen once. Details on this clone: Its antigen is as yet unknown.

V and J are TRBV15 and TRBJ1-2; D ambiguous. This sequence was found in an adult in good health. Source: peripheral blood, taken on day 0 of AZD1222 vaccination. This CDR3 is CATSRAGFNYGYTF. Here the CDR3 DNA reads TGTGCCACCAGCAGAGCGGGCTTTAACTATGGCTACACCTTC.